A single T cell receptor beta chain is shown here with its context. TCRdb's copy holds only in-frame clones and misses some; the assay was immunoSEQ multiplex PCR. The profile covers about 240,000 clones, with roughly 90% appearing a single time and around 2.6% taken by the ten largest. These data come from a study of blood T cell repertoires in COVID-19. Study at large: Specimens from acute and convalescent COVID-19 originated in the United States, Italy and Spain. PBMCs, B-cell-depleted T cells, or T cells provided the cDNA or gDNA that made up the material.

Membership in each cohort depended on participant-reported clinical history. The germline V gene has CDR1 MGHDK and CDR2 SYGVNS. The CDR3 is 11 amino acids. Trimming removed 6 bases at V and 3 bases at J, with 5 bases between. Sequenced sample: PBMCs or T cells enriched from blood (not recorded which). The chain is built from TRBV25-1 and TRBJ1-1; the D gene is possibly TRBD1 (5 bases). The origin of this receptor is a woman aged 30 to 39 with acute COVID-19. The CDR3: CASRQDTEAFF. In nucleotides, the CDR3 is TGTGCCAGCAGACAGGACACTGAAGCTTTCTTT. The full variable domain, with the rest looked up from reference TRBV25-1 and TRBJ1-1, is EADIYQTPRYLVIGTGKKITLECSQTMGHDKMYWYQQDPGMELHLIHYSYGVNSTEKGDLSSESTVSRIRTEHFPLTLESARPSHTSQYLCASRQDTEAFFGQGTRLTVV.